The clone carrying this T cell receptor (beta chain) was seen a few times. Its antigen is as yet unknown. The TCR cDNA carried a universal primer site and UMIs from 5'RACE template switching. TCRdb called the 5' RACE reads again in MiXCR, with one record for every CDR3 protein. The data show hundreds of thousands of distinct CDR3 sequences, 3% to 4.5% seen once. This record belongs to a study of T cells after yellow fever vaccination. Findings and limits, study-wide: Among all clonotypes, a small share was observed in both CD4 and CD8 compartments.

This sequence originates from a man between 18 and 29 years old who received the YFV17D yellow fever vaccine. The sample consisted of PBMCs, taken on the day of the yellow fever booster vaccination.

CDR3 amino acids: CASAPRVRGPLIRYNEQFF. The CDR3 DNA is TGTGCCAGCGCACCAAGGGTGCGGGGGCCCCTCATCCGATACAATGAGCAGTTCTTC. The rearrangement links TRBV7-9 to TRBJ2-1; D perhaps matches TRBD2 (7 bases). Germline CDR1 SEHNR, CDR2 FQNEAQ (reference sequence). The CDR3 sequence is 19 residues long. The V gene lost 8 bases and the J gene lost 4 bases, with 30 bases spanning the gap.